A single T cell receptor beta chain is shown here with its context. This record belongs to a study of cytomegalovirus exposure and HLA in healthy donors. V was clipped by 4 bases and J by 3 bases, with 16 bases between them. The CDR3 has 15 residues. Germline V gene data show CDR1 as SGHKS and CDR2 as YYEKEE (reference sequence). Primers for the PCR totalled 60 Vbeta and 13 Jbeta. This table comes from immunoSEQ multiplex PCR, and its TCRdb copy is limited to in-frame clones, with some not included. In the table there are 90,000 to 150,000 clones, around 63% of which are singletons. The source of this sequence is a man in his forties or fifties in good health and CMV-seropositive. V usage is TRBV5-5 and J usage is TRBJ1-2; D is perhaps TRBD1 (5 bases). Material for sequencing was PBMCs. CDR3 region: CASSADSLRYYGYTF. The CDR3 bases are TGTGCCAGCAGCGCCGACAGCCTGCGCTACTATGGCTACACCTTC.